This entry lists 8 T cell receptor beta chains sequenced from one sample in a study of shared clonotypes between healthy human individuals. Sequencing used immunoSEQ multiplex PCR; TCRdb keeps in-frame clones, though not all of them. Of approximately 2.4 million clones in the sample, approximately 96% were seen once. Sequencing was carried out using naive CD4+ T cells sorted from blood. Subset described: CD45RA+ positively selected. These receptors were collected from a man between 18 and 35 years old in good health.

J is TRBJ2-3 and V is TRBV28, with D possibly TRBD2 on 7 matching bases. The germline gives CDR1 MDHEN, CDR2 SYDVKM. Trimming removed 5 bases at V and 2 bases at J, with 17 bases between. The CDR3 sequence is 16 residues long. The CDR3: CASSPGTGGTTDTQYF. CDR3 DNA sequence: TGTGCCAGCAGTCCCGGGACGGGGGGCACCACAGATACGCAGTATTTT.

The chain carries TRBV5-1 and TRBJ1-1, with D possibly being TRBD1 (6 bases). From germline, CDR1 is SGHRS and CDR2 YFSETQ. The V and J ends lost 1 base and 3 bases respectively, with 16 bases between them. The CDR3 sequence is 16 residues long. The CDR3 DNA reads TGCGCCAGCAGCTTGTTAGGGGGGCGCAGGGACACTGAAGCTTTCTTT. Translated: CASSLLGGRRDTEAFF.

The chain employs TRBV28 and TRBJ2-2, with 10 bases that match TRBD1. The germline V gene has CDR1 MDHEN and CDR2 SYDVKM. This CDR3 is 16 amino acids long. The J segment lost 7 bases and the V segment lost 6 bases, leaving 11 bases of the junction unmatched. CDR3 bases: TGTGCCAGCAGCACCCCGGGACAGGGGAGGGGCGGGGAGCTGTTTTTT. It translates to CASSTPGQGRGGELFF.

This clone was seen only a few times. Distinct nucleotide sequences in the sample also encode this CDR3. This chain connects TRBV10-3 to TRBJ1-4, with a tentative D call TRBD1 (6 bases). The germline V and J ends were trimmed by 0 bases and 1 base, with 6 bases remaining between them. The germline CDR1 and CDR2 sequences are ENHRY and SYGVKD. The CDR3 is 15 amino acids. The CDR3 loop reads CAISESQGTNEKLFF. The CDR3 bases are TGTGCCATCAGTGAGTCACAGGGAACTAATGAAAAACTGTTTTTT.

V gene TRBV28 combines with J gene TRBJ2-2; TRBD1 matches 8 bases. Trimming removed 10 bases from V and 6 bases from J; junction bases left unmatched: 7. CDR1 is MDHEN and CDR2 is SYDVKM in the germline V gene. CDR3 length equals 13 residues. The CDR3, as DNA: TGTGCCACCTTGACAGGGGCCGCCGGGGAGCTGTTTTTT. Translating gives CATLTGAAGELFF.

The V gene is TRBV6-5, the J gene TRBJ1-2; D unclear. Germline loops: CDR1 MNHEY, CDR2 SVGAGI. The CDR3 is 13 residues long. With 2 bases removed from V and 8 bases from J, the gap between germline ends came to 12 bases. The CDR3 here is CASSYGGMEGYTF. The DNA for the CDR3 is TGTGCCAGCAGTTACGGCGGTATGGAAGGCTACACCTTC.

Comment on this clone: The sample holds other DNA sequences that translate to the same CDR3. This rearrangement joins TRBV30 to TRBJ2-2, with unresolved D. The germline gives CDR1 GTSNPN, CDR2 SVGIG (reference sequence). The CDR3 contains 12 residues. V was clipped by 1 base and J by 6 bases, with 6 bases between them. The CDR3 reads CAWSEWAGELFF. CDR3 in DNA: TGTGCCTGGAGTGAATGGGCCGGGGAGCTGTTTTTT. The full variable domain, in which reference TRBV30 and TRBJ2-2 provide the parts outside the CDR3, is SQTIHQWPATLVQPVGSPLSLECTVEGTSNPNLYWYRQAAGRGLQLLFYSVGIGQISSEVPQNLSASRPQDRQFILSSKKLLLSDSGFYLCAWSEWAGELFFGEGSRLTVL.

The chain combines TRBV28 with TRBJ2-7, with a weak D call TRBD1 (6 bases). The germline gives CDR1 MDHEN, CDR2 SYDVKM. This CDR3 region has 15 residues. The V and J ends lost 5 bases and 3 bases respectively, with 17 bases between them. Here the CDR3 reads CASSPQTGLHYEQYF. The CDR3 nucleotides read TGTGCCAGCAGTCCACAAACAGGGTTACACTACGAGCAGTACTTC.